Listed below are T cell receptor beta chains from one sample, sequenced in a study of blood T cell repertoires in COVID-19. Using immunoSEQ multiplex PCR, the repertoire was profiled, and TCRdb retains in-frame clones only, with some absent. The data contain roughly 68,000 clones, 76% of them singletons. Sequenced material: peripheral blood. The source of these receptors is a man between 60 and 75 years old with COVID-19, enrolled during active disease. The CDR3 runs from the conserved cysteine through the conserved F or W. A D gene is named only where the DNA matches it firmly. Some rows have no size entry. The others give once, few or many, or a class for an expanded clone.

j_call: TRBJ1-5; v_call: TRBV7-2; clone_size: .; d_call: .; cdr3_nt: TGTGCCAGCAGCTTAGAGAGGGGGGGGAATCAGCCCCAGCATTTT; cdr3_aa: CASSLERGGNQPQHF
j_call: TRBJ1-5; v_call: TRBV9; clone_size: .; d_call: .; cdr3_nt: TGTGCCAGCAGCGTAGGTCAGGGCAATCAGCCCCAGCATTTT; cdr3_aa: CASSVGQGNQPQHF
j_call: TRBJ2-1; v_call: TRBV10-3; clone_size: .; d_call: .; cdr3_nt: TGTGCCATCAGTCCCACGGGAGATGAGCAGTTCTTC; cdr3_aa: CAISPTGDEQFF
j_call: TRBJ1-5; v_call: TRBV30; clone_size: .; d_call: TRBD1; cdr3_nt: TGTGCCTGGAGCCAACGACAGGGACGTCAGCCCCAGCATTTT; cdr3_aa: CAWSQRQGRQPQHF
j_call: TRBJ2-5; v_call: TRBV13; clone_size: .; d_call: TRBD2; cdr3_nt: TGTGCCAGCAGCTTAGGGGTAGCGGGAGGGCTGCGGACCCAGTACTTC; cdr3_aa: CASSLGVAGGLRTQYF
j_call: TRBJ1-2; v_call: TRBV24-1; clone_size: few; d_call: TRBD1; cdr3_nt: TGTGCCACCAGTGATCCCGGGACAGGGTCCTATGGCTACACCTTC; cdr3_aa: CATSDPGTGSYGYTF
j_call: TRBJ1-3; v_call: TRBV28; clone_size: .; d_call: .; cdr3_nt: TGTGCCAGCAGTTTATCCGGGGATATCTCTGGAAACACCATATATTTT; cdr3_aa: CASSLSGDISGNTIYF
j_call: TRBJ1-2; v_call: TRBV6-6; clone_size: .; d_call: TRBD1; cdr3_nt: TGTGCCAGCAGTATTGATCTGGACAGGGGCAACGATGGCTACACCTTC; cdr3_aa: CASSIDLDRGNDGYTF
j_call: TRBJ2-3; v_call: TRBV28; clone_size: .; d_call: TRBD2; cdr3_nt: TGTGCCGGATATAGCGGGAGGGCAGGAGATACGCAGTATTTT; cdr3_aa: CAGYSGRAGDTQYF
j_call: TRBJ2-5; v_call: TRBV11-2; clone_size: .; d_call: TRBD2; cdr3_nt: TGTGCCAGCAGCAGCGGGAACCAAGAGACCCAGTACTTC; cdr3_aa: CASSSGNQETQYF
j_call: TRBJ2-2; v_call: TRBV5-1; clone_size: .; d_call: .; cdr3_nt: TGCGCCAGCAGCTTGACAGGGTCCACCGGGGAGCTGTTTTTT; cdr3_aa: CASSLTGSTGELFF
j_call: TRBJ2-2; v_call: TRBV19; clone_size: .; d_call: TRBD1; cdr3_nt: TGTGCCAGCTCGGAACAGGGGAAAGGCGGGGAGCTGTTTTTT; cdr3_aa: CASSEQGKGGELFF
j_call: TRBJ2-1; v_call: TRBV27; clone_size: .; d_call: .; cdr3_nt: TGTGCCAGCAGTAAATTACTAGGACACAATGAGCAGTTCTTC; cdr3_aa: CASSKLLGHNEQFF
j_call: TRBJ2-2; v_call: TRBV5-1; clone_size: .; d_call: .; cdr3_nt: TGCGCCAGCAGCTGGGCAGGCAACACCGGGGAGCTGTTTTTT; cdr3_aa: CASSWAGNTGELFF
j_call: TRBJ2-1; v_call: TRBV12-5; clone_size: once; d_call: .; cdr3_nt: TGTGCTAGTGGTTTGCTGGGTCGGAGCGAGCAGTTCTTC; cdr3_aa: CASGLLGRSEQFF
j_call: TRBJ2-7; v_call: TRBV3-1/TRBV3-2; clone_size: few; d_call: TRBD1; cdr3_nt: TGTGCCAGCAGCTTCGGACAGGGAATGAGGGCCTACGAGCAGTACTTC; cdr3_aa: CASSFGQGMRAYEQYF
j_call: TRBJ1-3; v_call: TRBV5-1; clone_size: .; d_call: TRBD1; cdr3_nt: TGCGCCAGCAGCTTGGTAGGGACAGGCTTGCTTTCTGGAAACACCATATATTTT; cdr3_aa: CASSLVGTGLLSGNTIYF
j_call: TRBJ2-3; v_call: TRBV6-5; clone_size: once; d_call: .; cdr3_nt: TGTGCCAGCAGGAAGGACTACGGGGGCACAGATACGCAGTATTTT; cdr3_aa: CASRKDYGGTDTQYF
j_call: TRBJ1-1; v_call: TRBV11-3; clone_size: .; d_call: .; cdr3_nt: TGTGCCAGCAGTCCGGACAGAAGGACTGAAGCTTTCTTT; cdr3_aa: CASSPDRRTEAFF
j_call: TRBJ2-5; v_call: TRBV5-1; clone_size: .; d_call: TRBD2; cdr3_nt: TGCGCCAGCAGCTTGCGACTAGCGGGAGCAGAGACCCAGTACTTC; cdr3_aa: CASSLRLAGAETQYF
j_call: TRBJ2-3; v_call: TRBV5-1; clone_size: .; d_call: TRBD2; cdr3_nt: TGCGCCAGCAGCGGTGGCCTCGGAGCGGGGAGGGATACGCAGTATTTT; cdr3_aa: CASSGGLGAGRDTQYF
j_call: TRBJ1-5; v_call: TRBV11-3; clone_size: once; d_call: .; cdr3_nt: TGTGCCAGCAGCTTTCCGAATCAGCCCCAGCATTTT; cdr3_aa: CASSFPNQPQHF
j_call: TRBJ2-5; v_call: TRBV4-1; clone_size: .; d_call: .; cdr3_nt: TGCGCCAGCAGCCCGTCCCCCCAAGAGACCCAGTACTTC; cdr3_aa: CASSPSPQETQYF
j_call: TRBJ1-2; v_call: TRBV30; clone_size: .; d_call: TRBD1; cdr3_nt: TGTGCCTTACAACTAGGGGGCTCTGGTGGCTACACCTTC; cdr3_aa: CALQLGGSGGYTF
j_call: TRBJ1-2; v_call: TRBV5-1; clone_size: .; d_call: .; cdr3_nt: TGCGCCAGCAGCTGGACTAGTTCTAACTATGGCTACACCTTC; cdr3_aa: CASSWTSSNYGYTF
j_call: TRBJ1-2; v_call: TRBV9; clone_size: .; d_call: TRBD1; cdr3_nt: TGTGCCAGCAGCCACAGGACAGGGGGCTCGGGGTATGGCTACACCTTC; cdr3_aa: CASSHRTGGSGYGYTF
j_call: TRBJ1-1; v_call: TRBV6-5; clone_size: .; d_call: .; cdr3_nt: TGTGCCAGCACCGAAGGGGAAGGCAACACTGAAGCTTTCTTT; cdr3_aa: CASTEGEGNTEAFF
j_call: TRBJ1-2; v_call: TRBV5-6; clone_size: .; d_call: .; cdr3_nt: TGTGCCAGCAGCTTGGCGAGTGGCTACACCTTC; cdr3_aa: CASSLASGYTF
j_call: TRBJ2-2; v_call: TRBV4-1; clone_size: few; d_call: TRBD1; cdr3_nt: TGCGCCAGCAGCCAAGATGGGACAGGGCGAACCGGGGAGCTGTTTTTT; cdr3_aa: CASSQDGTGRTGELFF
j_call: TRBJ2-5; v_call: TRBV5-6; clone_size: .; d_call: .; cdr3_nt: TGTGCCAGCAGCTTACCTGGGCTCCCGCAAGAGACCCAGTACTTC; cdr3_aa: CASSLPGLPQETQYF
j_call: TRBJ1-4; v_call: TRBV7-9; clone_size: .; d_call: .; cdr3_nt: TGTGCCAGCAGCTTAGCAAATAATAATGAAAAACTGTTTTTT; cdr3_aa: CASSLANNNEKLFF
j_call: TRBJ2-3; v_call: TRBV5-6; clone_size: .; d_call: TRBD2; cdr3_nt: TGTGCCAGCAGCTTGGCCCCCTGGGGCGGGAGTCGAGCAGATACGCAGTATTTT; cdr3_aa: CASSLAPWGGSRADTQYF
j_call: TRBJ2-3; v_call: TRBV18; clone_size: .; d_call: .; cdr3_nt: TGTGCCAGCTCACCTTCAGCAGATACGCAGTATTTT; cdr3_aa: CASSPSADTQYF
j_call: TRBJ2-5; v_call: TRBV5-4; clone_size: once; d_call: TRBD1; cdr3_nt: TGTGCCAGCAAAAGGACAGGGGGCGCGGGAGAGACCCAGTACTTC; cdr3_aa: CASKRTGGAGETQYF
j_call: TRBJ2-1; v_call: TRBV5-4; clone_size: .; d_call: TRBD2; cdr3_nt: TGTGCCAGCAGCTTGGGCGGGAGGGCCCTTAATGAGCAGTTCTTC; cdr3_aa: CASSLGGRALNEQFF
j_call: TRBJ2-7; v_call: TRBV3-1/TRBV3-2; clone_size: .; d_call: .; cdr3_nt: TGTGCCAGCAGCCAGGAGGACTGGTCTGCAGAGCAGTACTTC; cdr3_aa: CASSQEDWSAEQYF
j_call: TRBJ1-2; v_call: TRBV5-1; clone_size: once; d_call: TRBD1; cdr3_nt: TGCGCCAGCAGCGAAAACAGGGGCGACTATGGCTACACCTTC; cdr3_aa: CASSENRGDYGYTF
j_call: TRBJ2-3; v_call: TRBV6-6; clone_size: .; d_call: .; cdr3_nt: TGTGCCAGCAGTTACACCGGGAGTGGTACGCAGTATTTT; cdr3_aa: CASSYTGSGTQYF
j_call: TRBJ2-5; v_call: TRBV2; clone_size: once; d_call: .; cdr3_nt: TGTGCCAGCATGGCGGTTCAAGAGACCCAGTACTTC; cdr3_aa: CASMAVQETQYF
j_call: TRBJ2-3; v_call: TRBV2; clone_size: .; d_call: TRBD2; cdr3_nt: TGTGCCAGCAACCTGGTCGGGGGGACGCAGTATTTT; cdr3_aa: CASNLVGGTQYF
j_call: TRBJ2-1; v_call: TRBV5-1; clone_size: once; d_call: .; cdr3_nt: TGCGCCAGCAGCTTGGTAGCTAGCCCGTACAATGAGCAGTTCTTC; cdr3_aa: CASSLVASPYNEQFF